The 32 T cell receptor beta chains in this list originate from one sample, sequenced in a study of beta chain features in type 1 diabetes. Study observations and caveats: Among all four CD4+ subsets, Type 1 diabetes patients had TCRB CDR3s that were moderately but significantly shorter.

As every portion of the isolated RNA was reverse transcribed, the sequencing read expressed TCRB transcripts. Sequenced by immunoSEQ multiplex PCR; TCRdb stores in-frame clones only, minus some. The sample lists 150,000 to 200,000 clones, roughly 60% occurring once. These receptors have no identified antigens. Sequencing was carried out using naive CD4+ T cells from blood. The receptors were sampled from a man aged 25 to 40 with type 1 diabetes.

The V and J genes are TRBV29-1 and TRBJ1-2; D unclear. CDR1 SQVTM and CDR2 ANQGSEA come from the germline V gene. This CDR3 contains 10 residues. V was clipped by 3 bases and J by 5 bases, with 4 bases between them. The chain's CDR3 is CSVEAYGYTF. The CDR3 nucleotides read TGCAGCGTTGAGGCATATGGCTACACCTTC.

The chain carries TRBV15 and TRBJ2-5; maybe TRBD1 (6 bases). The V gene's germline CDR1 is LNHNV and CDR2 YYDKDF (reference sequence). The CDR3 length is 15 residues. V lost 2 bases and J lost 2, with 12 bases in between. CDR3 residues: CATSRQGSGQETQYF. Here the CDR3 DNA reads TGTGCCACCAGCAGACAGGGGTCAGGGCAAGAGACCCAGTACTTC.

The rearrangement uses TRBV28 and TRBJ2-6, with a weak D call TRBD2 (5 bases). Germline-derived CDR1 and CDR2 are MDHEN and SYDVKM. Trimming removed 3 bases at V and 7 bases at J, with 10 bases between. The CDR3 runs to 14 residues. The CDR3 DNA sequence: TGTGCCAGCAGTTTGAGGGAAAACGCCAACGTCCTGACTTTC. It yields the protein CASSLRENANVLTF.

CDR3 amino acids: CASSQDERTQYF. The CDR3 nucleotides read TGCGCCAGCAGCCAAGATGAGAGGACCCAGTACTTC. The chain has TRBV4-3 and TRBJ2-5; unclear D gene. The germline V and J ends were trimmed by 0 bases and 7 bases, with 6 bases remaining between them. CDR1 is LGHNA and CDR2 is YSLEER in the germline V gene. This CDR3 has 12 amino acids.

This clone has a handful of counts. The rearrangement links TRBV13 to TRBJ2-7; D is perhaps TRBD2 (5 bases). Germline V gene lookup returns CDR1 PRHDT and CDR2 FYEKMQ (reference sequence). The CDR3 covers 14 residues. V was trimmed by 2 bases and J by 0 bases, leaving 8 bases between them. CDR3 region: CASSLTRDSYEQYF. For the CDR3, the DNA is TGTGCCAGCAGCTTAACACGGGACTCCTACGAGCAGTACTTC. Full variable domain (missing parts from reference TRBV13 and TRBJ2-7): AAGVIQSPRHLIKEKRETATLKCYPIPRHDTVYWYQQGPGQDPQFLISFYEKMQSDKGSIPDRFSAQQFSDYHSELNMSSLELGDSALYFCASSLTRDSYEQYFGPGTRLTVT.

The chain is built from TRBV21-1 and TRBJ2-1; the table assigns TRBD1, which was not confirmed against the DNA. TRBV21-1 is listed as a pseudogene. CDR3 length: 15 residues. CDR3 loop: CASSISGQGDPEQFF. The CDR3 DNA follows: TGTGCCAGCAGCATTTCGGGACAGGGGGATCCTGAGCAGTTCTTC.

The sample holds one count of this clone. The CDR3 region is CASSQRGSGANVLTF. CDR3 nucleotide sequence: TGCGCCAGCAGCCAACGGGGCTCTGGGGCCAACGTCCTGACTTTC. This chain connects TRBV4-3 to TRBJ2-6; possibly TRBD2 for D (5 bases). The CDR3 is 15 amino acids. Germline loops: CDR1 LGHNA, CDR2 YSLEER. With 2 bases removed from V and 0 bases from J, the gap between germline ends came to 5 bases.

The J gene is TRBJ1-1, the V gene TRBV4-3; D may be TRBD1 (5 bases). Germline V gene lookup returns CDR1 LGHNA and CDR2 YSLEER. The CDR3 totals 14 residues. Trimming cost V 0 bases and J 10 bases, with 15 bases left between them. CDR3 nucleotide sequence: TGCGCCAGCAGCCAAGAGGTGAGGGGCCGAGGAGCTTTCTTT. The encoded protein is CASSQEVRGRGAFF.

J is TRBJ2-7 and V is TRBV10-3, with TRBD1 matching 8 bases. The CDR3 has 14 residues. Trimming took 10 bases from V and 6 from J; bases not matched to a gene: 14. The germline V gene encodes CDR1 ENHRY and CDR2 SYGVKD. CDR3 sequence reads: CATQGVGRGLEQYF. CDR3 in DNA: TGTGCCACACAGGGTGTTGGCAGGGGGCTCGAGCAGTACTTC.

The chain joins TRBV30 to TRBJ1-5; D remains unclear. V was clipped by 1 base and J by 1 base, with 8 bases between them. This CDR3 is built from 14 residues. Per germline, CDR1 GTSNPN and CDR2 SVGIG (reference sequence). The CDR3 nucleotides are TGTGCCTGGAGTGGAGCGGTCAGCAATCAGCCCCAGCATTTT. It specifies CAWSGAVSNQPQHF.

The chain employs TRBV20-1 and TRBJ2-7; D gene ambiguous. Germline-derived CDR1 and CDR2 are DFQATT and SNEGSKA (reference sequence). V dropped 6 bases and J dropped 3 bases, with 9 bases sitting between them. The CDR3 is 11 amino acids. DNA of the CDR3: TGCAGTGCAAAAATGAACTACGAGCAGTACTTC. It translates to CSAKMNYEQYF.

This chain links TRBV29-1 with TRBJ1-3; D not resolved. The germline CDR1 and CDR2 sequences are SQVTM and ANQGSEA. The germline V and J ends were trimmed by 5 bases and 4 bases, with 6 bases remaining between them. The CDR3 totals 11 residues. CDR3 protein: CSVLQGNTIYF. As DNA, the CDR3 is TGCAGCGTTCTGCAGGGAAACACCATATATTTT. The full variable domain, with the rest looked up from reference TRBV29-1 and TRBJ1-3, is SAVISQKPSRDICQRGTSLTIQCQVDSQVTMMFWYRQQPGQSLTLIATANQGSEATYESGFVIDKFPISRPNLTFSTLTVSNMSPEDSSIYLCSVLQGNTIYFGEGSWLTVV.

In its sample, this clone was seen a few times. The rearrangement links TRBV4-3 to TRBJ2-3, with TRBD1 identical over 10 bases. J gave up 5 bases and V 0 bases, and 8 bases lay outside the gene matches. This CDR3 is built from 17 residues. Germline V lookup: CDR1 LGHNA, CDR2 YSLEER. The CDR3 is CASSQDVRDRGIDTQYF. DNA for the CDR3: TGCGCCAGCAGCCAAGATGTGAGGGACAGGGGAATAGATACGCAGTATTTT.

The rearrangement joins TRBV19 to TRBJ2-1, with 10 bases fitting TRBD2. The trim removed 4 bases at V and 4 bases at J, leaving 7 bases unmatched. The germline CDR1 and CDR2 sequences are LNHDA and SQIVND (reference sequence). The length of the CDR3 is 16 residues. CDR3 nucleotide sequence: TGTGCCAGTAGTAAATCGGCTAGCGGGGGTTACAATGAGCAGTTCTTC. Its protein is CASSKSASGGYNEQFF.

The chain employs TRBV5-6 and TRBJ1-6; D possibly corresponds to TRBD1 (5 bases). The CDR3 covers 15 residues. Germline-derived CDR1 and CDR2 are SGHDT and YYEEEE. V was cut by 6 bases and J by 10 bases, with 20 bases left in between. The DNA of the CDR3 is TGTGCCAGCACTCGACTCGCGGGGGGTATCTCACCCCTCCACTTT. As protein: CASTRLAGGISPLHF.

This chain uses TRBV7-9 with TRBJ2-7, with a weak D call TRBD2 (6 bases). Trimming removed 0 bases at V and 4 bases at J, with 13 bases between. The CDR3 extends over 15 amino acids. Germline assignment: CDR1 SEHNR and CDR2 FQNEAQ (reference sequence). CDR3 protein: CASSLASTSSYEQYF. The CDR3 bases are TGTGCCAGCAGCTTAGCGTCAACTAGCAGTTACGAGCAGTACTTC.

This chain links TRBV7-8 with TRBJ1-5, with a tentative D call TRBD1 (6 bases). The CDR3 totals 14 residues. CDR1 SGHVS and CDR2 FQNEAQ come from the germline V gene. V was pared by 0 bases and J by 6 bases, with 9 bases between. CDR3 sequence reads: CASSLARGSQPQHF. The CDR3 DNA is TGTGCCAGCAGCTTAGCGAGGGGGAGTCAGCCCCAGCATTTT.

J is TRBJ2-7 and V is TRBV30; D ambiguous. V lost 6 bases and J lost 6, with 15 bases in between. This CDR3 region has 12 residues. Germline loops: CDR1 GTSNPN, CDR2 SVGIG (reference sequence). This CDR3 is CACRVMASEQYF. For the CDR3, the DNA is TGTGCCTGTAGGGTCATGGCCTCCGAGCAGTACTTC.

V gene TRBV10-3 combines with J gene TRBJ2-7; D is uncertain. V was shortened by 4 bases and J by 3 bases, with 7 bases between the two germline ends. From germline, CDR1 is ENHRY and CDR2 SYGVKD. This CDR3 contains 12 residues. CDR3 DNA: TGTGCCATCAGTGCAAGCAGCTACGAGCAGTACTTC. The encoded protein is CAISASSYEQYF.

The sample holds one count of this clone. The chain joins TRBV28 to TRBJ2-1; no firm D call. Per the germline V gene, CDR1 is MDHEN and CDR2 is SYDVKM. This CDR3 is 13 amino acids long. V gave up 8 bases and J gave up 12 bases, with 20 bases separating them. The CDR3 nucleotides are TGTGCCAGCGGATCGGGTCACAGATCTTGGCAGTTCTTC. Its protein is CASGSGHRSWQFF.

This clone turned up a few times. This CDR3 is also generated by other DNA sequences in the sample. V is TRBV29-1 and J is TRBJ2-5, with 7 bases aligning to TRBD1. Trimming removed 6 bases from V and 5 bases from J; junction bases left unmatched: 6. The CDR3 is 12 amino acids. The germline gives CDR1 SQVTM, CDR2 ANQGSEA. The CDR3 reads CSVVGGTETQYF. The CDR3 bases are TGCAGCGTCGTAGGGGGCACGGAGACCCAGTACTTC. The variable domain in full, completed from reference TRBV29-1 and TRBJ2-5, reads SAVISQKPSRDICQRGTSLTIQCQVDSQVTMMFWYRQQPGQSLTLIATANQGSEATYESGFVIDKFPISRPNLTFSTLTVSNMSPEDSSIYLCSVVGGTETQYFGPGTRLLVL.

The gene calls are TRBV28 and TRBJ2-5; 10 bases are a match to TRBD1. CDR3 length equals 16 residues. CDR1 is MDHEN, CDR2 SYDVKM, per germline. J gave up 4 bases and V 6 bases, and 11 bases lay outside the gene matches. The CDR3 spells CASSPGTGVVGETQYF. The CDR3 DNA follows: TGTGCCAGCAGCCCCGGGACAGGGGTTGTTGGAGAGACCCAGTACTTC.

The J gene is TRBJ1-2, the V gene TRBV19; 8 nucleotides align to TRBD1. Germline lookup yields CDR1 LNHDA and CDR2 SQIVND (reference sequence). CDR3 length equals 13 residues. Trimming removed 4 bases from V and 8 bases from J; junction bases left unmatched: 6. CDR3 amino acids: CASSTDREGGYTF. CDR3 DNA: TGTGCCAGTAGTACGGACAGGGAAGGAGGCTACACCTTC.

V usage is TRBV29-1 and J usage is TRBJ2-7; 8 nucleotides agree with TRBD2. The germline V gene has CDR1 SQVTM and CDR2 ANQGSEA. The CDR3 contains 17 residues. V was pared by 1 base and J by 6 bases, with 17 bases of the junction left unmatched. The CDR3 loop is CSVEGGLVAGSSSEQYF. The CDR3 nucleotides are TGCAGCGTTGAAGGAGGGCTGGTAGCGGGGTCAAGCAGCGAGCAGTACTTC.

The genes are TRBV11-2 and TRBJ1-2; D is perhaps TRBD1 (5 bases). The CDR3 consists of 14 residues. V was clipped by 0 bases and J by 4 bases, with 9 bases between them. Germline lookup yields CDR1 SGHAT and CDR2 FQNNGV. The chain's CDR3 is CASSLERGPYGYTF. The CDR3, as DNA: TGTGCCAGCAGCTTAGAGAGGGGCCCCTATGGCTACACCTTC.

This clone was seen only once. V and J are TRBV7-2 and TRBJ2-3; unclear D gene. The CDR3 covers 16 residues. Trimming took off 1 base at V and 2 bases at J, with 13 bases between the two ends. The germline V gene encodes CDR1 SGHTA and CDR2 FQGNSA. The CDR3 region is CASSLGGSVFTDTQYF. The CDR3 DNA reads TGTGCCAGCAGCTTAGGTGGCAGTGTCTTCACAGATACGCAGTATTTT.

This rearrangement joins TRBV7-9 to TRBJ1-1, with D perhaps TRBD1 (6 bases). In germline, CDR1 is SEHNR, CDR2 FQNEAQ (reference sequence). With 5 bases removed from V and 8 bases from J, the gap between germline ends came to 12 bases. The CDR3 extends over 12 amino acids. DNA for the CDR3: TGTGCCAGCAGCCCTCTAGGACAGGAAGCTTTCTTT. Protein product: CASSPLGQEAFF.

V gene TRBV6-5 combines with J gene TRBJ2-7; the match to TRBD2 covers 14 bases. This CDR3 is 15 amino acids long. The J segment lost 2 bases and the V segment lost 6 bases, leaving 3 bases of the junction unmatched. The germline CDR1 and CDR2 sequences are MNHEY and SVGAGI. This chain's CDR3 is CASRPGLAGAYEQYF. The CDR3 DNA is TGTGCCAGCAGGCCGGGACTAGCGGGGGCCTACGAGCAGTACTTC.

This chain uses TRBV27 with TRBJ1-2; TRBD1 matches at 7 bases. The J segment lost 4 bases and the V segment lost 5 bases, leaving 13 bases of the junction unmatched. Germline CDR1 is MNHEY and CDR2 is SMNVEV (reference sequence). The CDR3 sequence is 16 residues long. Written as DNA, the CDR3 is TGTGCCAGCAGTCTCACTCGGACAGGCTACGCCTATGGCTACACCTTC. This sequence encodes CASSLTRTGYAYGYTF.

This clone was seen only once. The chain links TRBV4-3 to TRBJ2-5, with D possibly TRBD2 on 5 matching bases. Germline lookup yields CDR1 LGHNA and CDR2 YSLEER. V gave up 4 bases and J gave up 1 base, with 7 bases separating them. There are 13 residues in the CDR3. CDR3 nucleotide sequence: TGCGCCAGCAGCCGTGGGAGCCAAGAGACCCAGTACTTC. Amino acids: CASSRGSQETQYF.

In nucleotides, the CDR3 is TGCACTGCATGGGGTGGTGGTGAGCAGTTCTTC. Translation: CTAWGGGEQFF. The chain joins TRBV29-1 to TRBJ2-1; D not certain. The CDR3 length is 11 residues. Germline values: CDR1 SQVTM, CDR2 ANQGSEA.

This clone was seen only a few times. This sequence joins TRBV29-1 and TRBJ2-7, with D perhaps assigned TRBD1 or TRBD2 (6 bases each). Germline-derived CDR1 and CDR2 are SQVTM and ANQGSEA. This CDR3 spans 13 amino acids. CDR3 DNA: TGCAGTGTAAGGACAGCTCTCGCGGGGGAGCAGTACTTC. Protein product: CSVRTALAGEQYF.